This T cell receptor beta chain originates from a study of blood T cell repertoires in COVID-19. Study in general: The study drew acute and convalescent COVID-19 samples from the United States, Italy and Spain. PBMCs, B-cell-depleted T cells, or T cells provided the cDNA or gDNA that made up the material.

Study processing details: From reference gene primer amplification, estimates of nucleated cell counts were derived. Some clones are missing from TCRdb's copy, which holds only in-frame ones; the method was immunoSEQ multiplex PCR. V and J calls and clone size are as listed in that table; D and trimming were resolved from the DNA. The sample lists some 200,000 clones; approximately 81% were seen once. The CDR3 totals 15 residues. V lost 5 bases to trimming and J lost 4 bases; unmatched junction nucleotides: 9. Germline CDR1 reads SGHTA; CDR2 reads FQGTGA. This chain uses TRBV7-3 with TRBJ2-3; 7 bases fit TRBD1. The source is a woman of 80 years or more with active or convalescent COVID-19. The specimen was peripheral blood. CDR3 nucleotide sequence: TGTGCCAGCAGCCAACAGGGGCACCCCGCAGATACGCAGTATTTT. Protein product: CASSQQGHPADTQYF.